The 26 T cell receptor beta chains given below trace back to one sample, sequenced in a study of CD4+ T cells in melanoma. TCRdb's copy holds only in-frame clones and misses some; the assay was immunoSEQ multiplex PCR. Of around 18,000 clones listed, roughly 80% are singletons. Sample: cells from a culture (not recorded whether cultured in vitro). These receptor sequences come from a human donor with melanoma.

V and J are TRBV6-1 and TRBJ2-1, with D uncertain. This CDR3 comprises 11 residues. Looked up from germline, CDR1 is MNHNS and CDR2 is SASEGT. The V gene lost 4 bases and the J gene lost 6 bases, with 4 bases spanning the gap. The CDR3 loop is CASSAGNEQFF. The CDR3 coding sequence is TGTGCCAGCAGTGCGGGCAATGAGCAGTTCTTC.

This sequence joins TRBV2 and TRBJ1-1; D remains unclear. The CDR3 has 14 amino acids. The V and J ends lost 6 bases and 0 bases respectively, with 11 bases between them. CDR1 and CDR2 from the germline V gene are SNHLY and FYNNEI. Here the CDR3 reads CASSPRVLNTEAFF. CDR3 coding DNA: TGTGCCAGCAGCCCGCGGGTCCTGAACACTGAAGCTTTCTTT.

The chain recombines TRBV2 with TRBJ1-6; the D is unclear. Germline lookup yields CDR1 SNHLY and CDR2 FYNNEI. Deletions cut 0 bases from V and 7 bases from J, with 10 bases between. The CDR3 contains 15 residues. The CDR3 region is CASSEALNGNSPLHF. The CDR3 coding sequence is TGTGCCAGCAGTGAAGCGCTCAACGGGAATTCACCCCTCCACTTT.

This chain links TRBV5-1 with TRBJ2-5; 8 positions match TRBD2. The CDR3 is 15 amino acids. Germline V lookup: CDR1 SGHRS, CDR2 YFSETQ. J gave up 1 base and V 4 bases, and 6 bases lay outside the gene matches. Written as DNA, the CDR3 is TGCGCCAGCAGCAAGCGGGGGACCGGCCAAGAGACCCAGTACTTC. As protein: CASSKRGTGQETQYF. Full variable domain (outside the CDR3, taken from reference TRBV5-1 and TRBJ2-5): KAGVTQTPRYLIKTRGQQVTLSCSPISGHRSVSWYQQTPGQGLQFLFEYFSETQRNKGNFPGRFSGRQFSNSRSEMNVSTLELGDSALYLCASSKRGTGQETQYFGPGTRLLVL.

V is TRBV29-1 and J is TRBJ1-5, with 7 bases lining up with TRBD1. Per the germline V gene, CDR1 is SQVTM and CDR2 is ANQGSEA. Trimming at V came to 7 bases and at J to 7 bases, leaving 7 bases not matched to a gene. This CDR3 is 12 amino acids long. The CDR3 reads CSAGGLGQPQHF. The CDR3 nucleotides are TGCAGCGCAGGGGGGCTAGGGCAGCCCCAGCATTTT.

This chain joins TRBV6-1 and TRBJ2-7, with a weak D call TRBD1 (5 bases). The V end lost 2 bases, the J end lost 3 bases, and 11 bases lay between the germline ends. The CDR3 is 14 amino acids. CDR1 MNHNS and CDR2 SASEGT come from the germline V gene. The CDR3 loop is CASSERGEYYEQYF. DNA for the CDR3: TGTGCCAGCAGTGAAAGGGGCGAATACTACGAGCAGTACTTC.

In its sample, this clone was seen once. The DNA for the CDR3 is TGTGCCAGCAGCCCGTGGACAGGGGAGGCCAAAAACATTCAGTACTTC. This translates into CASSPWTGEAKNIQYF. The rearrangement links TRBV7-9 to TRBJ2-4, with TRBD1 matching 9 bases. The CDR3 totals 16 residues. The ends lost 5 bases at V and 1 base at J; junction bases unmatched: 6. Germline-derived CDR1 and CDR2 are SEHNR and FQNEAQ (reference sequence). Together with reference TRBV7-9 and TRBJ2-4, the CDR3 gives the full variable domain: DTGVSQNPRHKITKRGQNVTFRCDPISEHNRLYWYRQTLGQGPEFLTYFQNEAQLEKSRLLSDRFSAERPKGSFSTLEIQRTEQGDSAMYLCASSPWTGEAKNIQYFGAGTRLSVL.

J is TRBJ1-1 and V is TRBV4-1; 8 bases map to TRBD1. The V gene's germline CDR1 is MGHRA and CDR2 YSYEKL. V was clipped by 4 bases and J by 4 bases; unmatched bases: 17. The CDR3 contains 18 residues. CDR3 coding DNA: TGCGCCAGCAGCCCGCCAACCCCAGGGGGCGTTTGGGTCACTGAAGCTTTCTTT. Translation gives CASSPPTPGGVWVTEAFF.

The V call is TRBV27, the J call TRBJ2-3, with D unclear. CDR3 length: 15 residues. Germline CDR1 is MNHEY and CDR2 is SMNVEV (reference sequence). V was shortened by 2 bases and J by 1 base, with 10 bases between the two germline ends. The CDR3 here is CASSLNRVGTDTQYF. The CDR3 DNA is TGTGCCAGCAGTTTAAATAGGGTTGGCACAGATACGCAGTATTTT.

This chain connects TRBV7-9 to TRBJ1-1; D gene ambiguous. CDR1 is SEHNR and CDR2 is FQNEAQ in the germline V gene (reference sequence). Trimming stripped 3 bases from V and 3 bases from J, with 11 bases between. CDR3 length: 14 residues. This CDR3 is CASSFEGYYTEAFF. Written as DNA, the CDR3 is TGTGCCAGCAGCTTTGAAGGATATTACACTGAAGCTTTCTTT.

The CDR3 DNA follows: TGTGCTAGTGGTCAGGGACGGGGCTACGAGCAGTACTTC. Residues: CASGQGRGYEQYF. This chain links TRBV12-5 with TRBJ2-7; tentatively, D is TRBD1 or TRBD2 (5 bases each). CDR3 length: 13 amino acids. Germline CDR1 is LGHNT and CDR2 is FRNRAP. Trimming cost V 5 bases and J 3 bases, with 11 bases left between them.

The rearrangement joins TRBV5-1 to TRBJ2-5; no reliable D call. This CDR3 is built from 12 residues. Per germline, CDR1 SGHRS and CDR2 YFSETQ. The germline V and J ends were trimmed by 1 base and 2 bases, with 3 bases remaining between them. The CDR3 sequence is CASSLWQETQYF. CDR3 coding DNA: TGCGCCAGCAGCTTGTGGCAAGAGACCCAGTACTTC.

The chain combines TRBV6-5 with TRBJ2-1; D gene unclear. From germline, CDR1 is MNHEY and CDR2 SVGAGI. There are 12 residues in the CDR3. V lost 5 bases to trimming and J lost 6 bases, with 8 bases between them. The CDR3: CASSNRGNEQFF. The CDR3 DNA reads TGTGCCAGCAGTAACAGAGGCAATGAGCAGTTCTTC.

This chain uses TRBV7-8 with TRBJ1-1; no clear D gene. V was shortened by 5 bases and J by 8 bases, with 15 bases between the two germline ends. The V gene's germline CDR1 is SGHVS and CDR2 FQNEAQ. The CDR3 sequence is 13 residues long. The CDR3 coding sequence is TGTGCCAGCAGCCGAGGGTCGTTCGGGGAAGCTTTCTTT. Protein: CASSRGSFGEAFF.

The J gene is TRBJ1-1, the V gene TRBV6-1, with D possibly being TRBD1 (5 bases). The CDR3 contains 13 residues. Germline V lookup: CDR1 MNHNS, CDR2 SASEGT. Deletions cut 8 bases from V and 0 bases from J, with 10 bases between. The CDR3 loop is CASQTVLNTEAFF. The CDR3 DNA reads TGTGCCAGCCAGACAGTGCTGAACACTGAAGCTTTCTTT.

In regard to this clone: A junction boundary mismatches the germline segment, possibly from a read error. V is TRBV7-7 and J is TRBJ2-5; 9 positions match TRBD2. The germline gives CDR1 SSHAT, CDR2 FNYEAQ (reference sequence). The CDR3 contains 15 residues. CDR3 sequence (DNA): TGTGCTAGCAGCTTGGGCGGGGGGGCGGTGGAGACCCAGTACTTC. As protein: CASSLGGGAVETQYF.

This clone was seen only once. The rearrangement uses TRBV7-9 and TRBJ2-5, with no clear D. CDR1 and CDR2 from the germline V gene are SEHNR and FQNEAQ (reference sequence). Trimming took 1 base from V and 2 from J, leaving 8 bases between them. This CDR3 spans 14 amino acids. CDR3 residues: CASSLGWGQETQYF. The CDR3 region has the DNA TGTGCCAGCAGCTTAGGCTGGGGACAAGAGACCCAGTACTTC.

This chain connects TRBV30 to TRBJ1-2; no definite D call. The length of the CDR3 is 13 residues. The V end was cut by 2 bases, the J end by 4 bases, with 11 bases between. Germline assignment: CDR1 GTSNPN and CDR2 SVGIG (reference sequence). CDR3 in DNA: TGTGCCTGGAGTAAGTTAGGGATCTATGGCTACACCTTC. Translating gives CAWSKLGIYGYTF.

This clone was counted once. The chain employs TRBV5-1 and TRBJ2-5, with D unresolved. The V end was cut by 1 base, the J end by 4 bases, with 11 bases between. Germline CDR1 SGHRS, CDR2 YFSETQ. The CDR3 loop spans 14 amino acids. CDR3 DNA: TGCGCCAGCAGCTTGTTGGGGTCAATAGAGACCCAGTACTTC. It codes for CASSLLGSIETQYF.

The chain couples TRBV6-1 to TRBJ2-7, with 7 bases lining up with TRBD1. This CDR3 is built from 13 residues. The ends lost 7 bases at V and 2 bases at J; junction bases unmatched: 5. CDR1 and CDR2 from the germline V gene are MNHNS and SASEGT. Here the CDR3 reads CASTLTGTYEQYF. DNA of the CDR3: TGTGCCAGCACTTTGACAGGGACCTACGAGCAGTACTTC.

The V gene is TRBV6-6, the J gene TRBJ2-7; D gene ambiguous. CDR1 is MNHNY and CDR2 is SVGAGI in the germline V gene (reference sequence). V dropped 6 bases and J dropped 10 bases, with 13 bases sitting between them. The CDR3 consists of 11 residues. This CDR3 reads CASSDSWIQYF. The CDR3 DNA follows: TGTGCCAGCAGCGACTCCTGGATACAGTACTTC.

Here the CDR3 reads CAISESATTTPYNEQFF. The CDR3 DNA is TGTGCCATCAGTGAGTCGGCGACTACAACCCCCTACAATGAGCAGTTCTTC. This chain links TRBV10-3 with TRBJ2-1, with D tentatively TRBD2 (5 bases). V dropped 0 bases and J dropped 2 bases, with 14 bases sitting between them. In germline, CDR1 is ENHRY, CDR2 SYGVKD. The CDR3 is 17 amino acids.

This chain joins TRBV6-5 and TRBJ1-1; D might be TRBD1 (6 bases). V lost 6 bases, J lost 1 base, and 9 bases lay in between. This CDR3 has 13 amino acids. Germline V gene data show CDR1 as MNHEY and CDR2 as SVGAGI. The CDR3 loop reads CASRGGGNTEAFF. The CDR3 DNA sequence: TGTGCCAGCAGGGGAGGGGGGAACACTGAAGCTTTCTTT.

The chain employs TRBV5-1 and TRBJ2-3; 10 bases map to TRBD2. In germline, CDR1 is SGHRS, CDR2 YFSETQ. CDR3 length equals 16 residues. Germline trimming cut 2 bases from V and 4 bases from J; bases unmatched to any gene: 7. Here the CDR3 reads CASSLLKRGGPDTQYF. The CDR3 DNA reads TGCGCCAGCAGCTTATTAAAGCGGGGGGGCCCAGATACGCAGTATTTT. Full variable domain (rest looked up from reference TRBV5-1 and TRBJ2-3): KAGVTQTPRYLIKTRGQQVTLSCSPISGHRSVSWYQQTPGQGLQFLFEYFSETQRNKGNFPGRFSGRQFSNSRSEMNVSTLELGDSALYLCASSLLKRGGPDTQYFGPGTRLTVL.

This rearrangement joins TRBV7-3 to TRBJ2-1; 7 nucleotides match TRBD2. Per germline, CDR1 SGHTA and CDR2 FQGTGA. With 5 bases clipped from V and 0 bases from J, the junction kept 4 bases outside the gene matches. CDR3 length: 15 residues. CDR3 sequence reads: CASSPGGISYNEQFF. CDR3 in DNA: TGTGCCAGCAGCCCGGGGGGAATCTCCTACAATGAGCAGTTCTTC.

In its sample, this clone was seen once. The CDR3: CASSQTGGPEQYF. The DNA of the CDR3 is TGTGCCAGCAGCCAGACCGGGGGGCCCGAGCAGTACTTC. The chain recombines TRBV7-2 with TRBJ2-7; maybe TRBD2 (7 bases). V dropped 5 bases and J dropped 6 bases, with 14 bases sitting between them. This CDR3 contains 13 residues. CDR1 SGHTA and CDR2 FQGNSA come from the germline V gene.